This TCR beta chain is from a study of T and B cells in COVID-19 patients. Looking at the study overall: The recovered patients had mostly mild to moderate COVID-19 with outpatient management. Of under 25 active-infection patients, more than 9 were critically ill with mechanical ventilation or extracorporeal membrane oxygenation.

TRB was amplified from about 260-540 ng of blood genomic DNA. This clonotype turned up a few times. TRB rearrangements were amplified by multiplex PCR with BIOMED2 TRB-A/B primers. Each CDR3 protein is one row after TCRdb ran MiXCR on the multiplex PCR reads. This table has 15,000 to 20,000 distinct CDR3 sequences, about 36% appearing once. The trim removed 8 bases at V and 0 bases at J, leaving 7 bases unmatched. Germline CDR1 KGHSH, CDR2 LQKENI. CDR3 length: 14 residues. The chain carries TRBV18 and TRBJ2-7, with 7 bases lining up with TRBD1. The sequenced material came from blood. This TCR came from a human donor with active COVID-19. CDR3 in amino acids: CASLQGSSSYEQYF. CDR3 nucleotides: TGTGCCAGCCTACAGGGGTCAAGCTCCTACGAGCAGTACTTC.